This T cell receptor (beta chain) originates from a study of graft-versus-host responses after intestinal transplantation. Trimming removed 1 base from V and 10 bases from J, with 20 bases in between. The germline V gene has CDR1 LGHNA and CDR2 YNFKEQ. The CDR3 loop spans 16 amino acids. With regard to this clone: Antigen unknown.

Method: immunoSEQ multiplex PCR; TCRdb's copy keeps in-frame clones and lacks some. The sample contains over 100,000 clones, 85% to 95% of which appear only once. The sequence was obtained from a human donor who received an intestinal transplant. The sample here was unstimulated CD8+ T cells sorted from spleen or lymph node cells, taken before intestinal transplant. The chain uses TRBV4-2 and TRBJ2-1, with unresolved D. This CDR3 reads CASSQGPSRGVEEQFF. CDR3 bases: TGTGCCAGCAGCCAAGGTCCGAGTAGAGGAGTCGAGGAGCAGTTCTTC.